This T cell receptor beta chain was sequenced in a study of T-cell reconstitution after alpha-beta-depleted transplantation in children. Findings of the study overall: Approximately two months post-transplant, alpha-beta T cells reportedly originated from several hundred expanded graft clones. At one year after transplant, newly produced T cells mostly accounted for T-cell counts and diversity. There were some patients whose high TCRbeta diversity at day 60 came from surviving recipient T cells and thymic progenitors.

The length of the CDR3 is 15 residues. Germline CDR1 and CDR2: MGHRA and YSYEKL. V shed 0 bases and J shed 5 bases, with 13 bases lying between them. This clonotype has a count of ten or more. The antigen is not known. Preparation of the TCRbeta library was carried out with unique molecular identifiers. TCRdb passed the PCR reads through MiXCR, listing each CDR3 protein once. The sample lists roughly 70,000 distinct CDR3 sequences; 4.9% were seen once. The receptor was isolated from a boy under three years old who had a stem cell transplant for acute myeloid leukemia, so the T cells may come from the graft donor. Sequences were derived from PBMCs, mostly from graft donor cells, sampled 180 days after TCRalphabeta/CD19-depleted stem cell transplant. The gene calls are TRBV4-1 and TRBJ2-5, with D hard to call. This CDR3 reads CASSQESSGRETQYF. The DNA of the CDR3 is TGCGCCAGCAGCCAAGAGTCGTCAGGCCGGGAGACCCAGTACTTC.